This TCR beta chain was sequenced in a study of blood T cells in healthy people across ages. The use of a sample-barcoded 5' primer and a J-beta primer mix characterized a second PCR of roughly 7 to 11 cycles. Each CDR3 protein is one row after TCRdb ran MiXCR on the 5' RACE reads. The data contain hundreds of thousands of distinct CDR3 sequences, about half of them seen just once; the ten biggest clones take up 30% to 35%. This clonotype was sampled from a woman between 55 and 75 years old in good health. Sequenced input: blood.

The CDR3 loop reads CSAMGTGKPPATQYF. CDR3 nucleotide sequence: TGCAGTGCTATGGGGACAGGGAAACCCCCGGCTACGCAGTATTTT. This rearrangement joins TRBV20-1 to TRBJ2-3; TRBD1 matches 9 bases. The CDR3 is 15 residues long. Germline V CDR1 and CDR2: DFQATT, SNEGSKA (reference sequence). Unmatched junction bases numbered 13, after V lost 4 bases and J lost 8 bases.